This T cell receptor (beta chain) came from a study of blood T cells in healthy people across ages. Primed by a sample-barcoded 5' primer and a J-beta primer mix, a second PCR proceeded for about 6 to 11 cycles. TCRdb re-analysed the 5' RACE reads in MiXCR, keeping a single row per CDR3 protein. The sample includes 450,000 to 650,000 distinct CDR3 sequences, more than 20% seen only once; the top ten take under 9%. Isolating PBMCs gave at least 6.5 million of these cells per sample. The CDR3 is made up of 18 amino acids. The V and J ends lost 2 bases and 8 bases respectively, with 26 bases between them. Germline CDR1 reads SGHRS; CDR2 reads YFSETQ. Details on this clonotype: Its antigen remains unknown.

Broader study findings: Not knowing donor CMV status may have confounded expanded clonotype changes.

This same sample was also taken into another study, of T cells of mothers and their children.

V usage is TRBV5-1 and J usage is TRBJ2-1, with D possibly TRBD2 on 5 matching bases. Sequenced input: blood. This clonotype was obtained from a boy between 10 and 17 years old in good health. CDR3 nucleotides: TGCGCCAGCAGCTTCTTCGAGCTAGCCCGAAGCTCCGGGCATGAGCAGTTCTTC. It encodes CASSFFELARSSGHEQFF.